This T cell receptor beta chain was profiled in a study of cytomegalovirus exposure and HLA in healthy donors (dated by TCRdb to about 2017). Turning to the overall study: An earlier analysis of under 600 of the donors reported about 290 Gb of sequence data and more than 90 million unique TCR beta sequences from approximately 180 million T cells. An early release covering roughly 640 HLA-typed donors comprised roughly 300 gigabases of sequencing data and 85 million to 100 million unique TCR sequences. Of the roughly 400 genotyped donors, more than 75% were placed in the genetic ancestry cluster associated with self-reported Caucasian donors. The aim of the study was to test whether cataloging public T cell receptors could identify signatures of past pathogen exposure. The T cell repertoires of around 730 subjects were profiled by immunosequencing and related to cytomegalovirus serostatus. Besides the first cohort of under 700 subjects, a separate validation cohort made up of 120 or so different subjects was used. High-throughput TCR immunosequencing, statistical association of individual TCRs with disease status, and machine learning were combined to predict cytomegalovirus infection status. A later analysis re-examined previously published TCR beta repertoires from around 670 donors and added high-resolution HLA genotyping to investigate patterns of TCR occurrence. In the later analysis, no new phenotypic data were used to find candidate immune exposures; instead, reliance was placed on TCR beta sequences and their occurrence across donors. An earlier analysis of 587 of the donors used high-throughput TCR beta sequencing to judge whether each TCR beta V gene segment behaved as functional or pseudogenic. Donor age, sex, ethnicity and CMV serostatus were compiled alongside the repertoire data. A later genetic analysis took genome-wide SNP genotypes for about 60% of the roughly 670 donors and used that subset as a discovery cohort. All discovery cohort repertoires had been generated on a single sequencing platform. Class I and class II HLA loci were covered by the typing at four-digit resolution. Typing coverage differed by locus: A, B, C, DRB1 and DQB1 were typed in about 629-640 donors, DQA1 in about 500, DPA1 in 606, and DPB1 in roughly 470. Several DR-DQ haplotypes were treated as single units for association and clustering because of strong linkage in the cohort. Among 300 to 500 genotyped donors of the cohort, an average of approximately 200,000 unique TCR beta nucleotide sequences was sequenced per donor, of which approximately 19% were non-productive. Study-level results and caveats: A total of some 180 TCR beta chains were listed by the study as associated with cytomegalovirus. The only immune exposure information available for the cohort was CMV serostatus. Only TCR beta chains were sequenced in this cohort, and the absence of alpha or paired-chain data limited detectable features. The authors suggested that the approach could potentially be extended to other disease states and immunological phenotypes. A later analysis reported that several top co-occurrence clusters appeared linked to parvovirus B19, influenza, CMV and Epstein-Barr virus. In a later analysis, HLA-associated TCR beta chains showed more clonal expansion and lower generation probabilities than non-associated chains that were equally common. Because the 87-base-pair reads could not distinguish some IMGT-functional V segments, including TRBV6-2 and TRBV6-3, those segments were excluded. Linkage disequilibrium might explain the correlated functional status among segregating V segments, but an unknown experimental factor could not be excluded. Because counts were too low, around 17 rarely observed V segments, including chromosome 9 orphons, were left out of the earlier analysis of 587 of the donors. The classifier was reported to diagnose cytomegalovirus status with high specificity and sensitivity in both the original cohort and the validation cohort. Presence/absence analyses assumed roughly uniform sequencing depth across donors, an assumption that may not hold. Broadly in line with IMGT annotations, most TCR beta V segments showed up in productive rearrangements about 87% or about 30% of the time in an earlier analysis of a few hundred of the donors. Because HLA typing was missing for some donors at each locus, association tests included only the typed subset. In vitro tests confirmed that three of the cytomegalovirus-associated TCR beta chains recognize cytomegalovirus antigens. Assigning TCR associations to individual alleles was difficult when HLA alleles, especially DR and DQ, strongly co-occurred. A later analysis found that most CMV-associated TCR beta chains appeared HLA-restricted, with HLA associations seemingly driven largely by CMV exposure. A later analysis associated around 16,000 TCR beta sequences with specific HLA alleles at a false discovery rate of 0.05. According to a later analysis, TCR association rates differed among HLA loci, with DRB1 alleles showing the most associated TCRs and HLA-C alleles showing the fewest. Compared with the roughly 700-donor mean, donors in an Asian-associated ancestry cluster had fewer N-insertions in productive TCRs, according to a later genetic analysis. A further reported finding was that TCR beta sequences accurately predicted the HLA-A and HLA-B alleles for most subjects in the first cohort. In a later genetic analysis, a missense DCLRE1C variant was associated with V-gene and J-gene trimming of TCR beta chains, and the association was replicated in an independent cohort. A cluster of highly shared sequence variants was judged likely to represent a technical artifact of the sequencing pipeline. While some public TCRs were present in many individuals, most TCR sequences turned up only very rarely across donors.

Libraries were made using the immunoSEQ multiplex PCR assay. A mixture of 60 forward primers for TCR Vbeta segments and 13 reverse primers for TCR Jbeta segments was used in the multiplex PCR. The CDR3 region of rearranged TCR beta genes was amplified from genomic DNA with a multiplex PCR assay. On the Illumina HiSeq System, the amplified TCR beta libraries were sequenced as 87-base-pair reads. For the original study's pipeline: In a later analysis, roughly 80 million unique TCR beta chains were counted across the 500 to 850 repertoires, and approximately 11 million of these chains were shared by at least two donors. Raw reads were error-corrected and collapsed into unique sequences with a nearest-neighbor algorithm that merged closely related sequences to remove PCR and sequencing errors. CDR3 sequences were aligned to IMGT reference sequences to assign V, D and J gene segments. For a sequence to be retained, at least a six-nucleotide match to both a V gene segment and a J gene segment was required. A rearrangement counted as productive if the CDR3 had no stop codons and remained in frame with V and J, and every other rearrangement counted as non-productive. CDR3 was defined by IMGT convention, running from the second conserved V-encoded cysteine to the conserved J-encoded phenylalanine. The earlier analysis of about 590 of the donors excluded sequences that lacked an unambiguous match to a single V gene segment. An earlier analysis of some 610 of the donors called V segments functional above 56.7% productive rearrangements and segregating when the between-donor standard deviation exceeded 5%. A statistical classification framework was developed to diagnose cytomegalovirus status using the catalog of TCR beta chain sequences. In a later analysis, TCR nucleotide sequences were compared against IMGT/GENE-DB human TR gene sequences so that V and J genes could be assigned. Using the TCRdist pipeline, a later analysis assigned CDR3 sequences along with most-parsimonious VDJ recombination scenarios. In a later analysis, each TCR beta chain was defined by its CDR3 amino acid sequence together with its V-gene family, and reads lacking a unique V-gene family were excluded. As a way to deal with suspected cross-contamination and a sequencing artifact, a later analysis dropped 450 to 600 nucleotide sequences that were highly shared and had low generation probability. A later analysis calculated a clonal expansion index for each public chain from normalized within-repertoire ranks of inferred template counts. A later analysis computed generation probabilities with a VDJ recombination model fitted to out-of-frame rearrangements, and checked the results against IGoR. Hypergeometric tests were used in a later analysis to score TCR-TCR, TCR-HLA and TCR-CMV co-occurrence, with a repertoire-size bias correction applied to the TCR pairs. In a later analysis, false discovery rates were estimated by permuting HLA or CMV assignments 20 times. In a later analysis, co-occurring TCRs were grouped using DBSCAN, and TCRdist sequence similarity was added for clustering within HLA-allele-positive subsets. Repertoires with fewer than 30,000 or more than 120,000 public chains, plus five repertoires with anomalous nucleotide sharing, were excluded from co-occurrence clustering. TCRdb limited this immuneACCESS table to in-frame rearrangements with V and J called. A share of clones is missing; checked studies link under half to unresolved V genes, and the rest is unexplained. Clonal size and the V and J genes are those of that table, whereas D and trimming came from the DNA. Within this sample are approximately 110,000 clones, with 65% to 80% of them counted one time only. The biggest ten clones account for 3% to 3.5% of the sample.

Comments on this clone: Its antigen specificity is not known. Base qualities were left out, and no much larger clone turns up one base away.

CDR1 and CDR2 were assigned from the germline V gene (reference sequence) as LNHDA and SQIVND. The CDR3 starts with the cysteine, ends with the phenylalanine, and has 15 residues. The kept DNA is CDR3 alone, 45 bases in frame from the first base. The germline V end is reduced by 5 bases and the J end by 6 bases; junction bases left unmatched: 10. The cohort consisted of approximately 690 healthy bone marrow donors. At the time of sampling, all cohort members were nominally healthy, though unrecorded immune exposures were likely present. The donor tested CMV seronegative and was one of the 352 seronegative cohort members. A peripheral blood sample was collected from each donor, and TCR beta sequencing was performed on peripheral blood mononuclear cells. The Qiagen DNeasy Blood Extraction Kit was used to extract genomic DNA from the blood cell samples.

This sequence originates from a woman aged 40 to 55 in good health and CMV-seronegative. The chain links TRBV19 with TRBJ1-5; 7 nucleotides in the junction match TRBD1. The sequencing sample was made of PBMCs. The CDR3: CASSPTGERSQPQHF. In nucleotides, the sequence is TGTGCCAGTAGTCCCACAGGGGAGAGGAGTCAGCCCCAGCATTTT.